Below, 26 T cell receptor beta chains from the same sample are listed, as sequenced in a study of cytomegalovirus exposure and HLA in healthy donors. PCR was performed using 60 Vbeta and 13 Jbeta primers. TCRdb keeps only in-frame clones here, not all; method: immunoSEQ multiplex PCR. The data contain about 150,000 clones, around 83% of them singletons. Source material: PBMCs. The source of these receptors is a woman aged 18 to 35 in good health and CMV-seronegative.

V is TRBV19 and J is TRBJ2-3; TRBD2 matches 8 bases. This CDR3 comprises 15 residues. In germline, CDR1 is LNHDA, CDR2 SQIVND (reference sequence). V lost 4 bases and J lost 0; bases outside the gene matches: 3. CDR3 in DNA: TGTGCCAGTAGTAGGATAGCGGGGAGCACAGATACGCAGTATTTT. Translation gives CASSRIAGSTDTQYF. The full variable domain, in which reference TRBV19 and TRBJ2-3 provide the parts outside the CDR3, is DGGITQSPKYLFRKEGQNVTLSCEQNLNHDAMYWYRQDPGQGLRLIYYSQIVNDFQKGDIAEGYSVSREKKESFPLTVTSAQKNPTAFYLCASSRIAGSTDTQYFGPGTRLTVL.

The J gene is TRBJ2-1, the V gene TRBV20-1, with D uncertain. The V gene's germline CDR1 is DFQATT and CDR2 SNEGSKA (reference sequence). Trimming shortened V by 5 bases and J by 10 bases, and 12 bases separated the two germline ends. The CDR3 has 11 residues. The CDR3 sequence: CSALRVGEQFF. The CDR3 coding sequence is TGCAGTGCTCTCCGGGTTGGGGAGCAGTTCTTC.

V and J are TRBV9 and TRBJ2-3; TRBD2 matches at 11 bases. V was clipped by 3 bases and J by 6 bases; unmatched bases: 9. The germline CDR1 and CDR2 sequences are SGDLS and YYNGEE. This CDR3 has 16 residues. The CDR3 sequence: CASSGRLAGRGDTQYF. The CDR3 region has the DNA TGTGCCAGCAGCGGACGACTAGCGGGGAGGGGGGATACGCAGTATTTT.

The chain employs TRBV11-2 and TRBJ2-7, with D perhaps TRBD1 (5 bases). Deletions cut 5 bases from V and 6 bases from J, with 11 bases between. CDR3 size: 12 residues. In germline, CDR1 is SGHAT, CDR2 FQNNGV. The CDR3 loop reads CASSPQRGEQYF. For the CDR3, the DNA is TGTGCCAGCAGCCCACAAAGGGGCGAGCAGTACTTC.

This clone was detected only once. The chain links TRBV5-4 to TRBJ2-1; 8 bases match TRBD1. The germline CDR1 and CDR2 sequences are SGHNT and YYREEE (reference sequence). V trimming: 4 bases; J trimming: 4 bases; junction bases outside the gene matches: 10. This CDR3 is built from 16 residues. The CDR3 is CASSHGDRGFYNEQFF. The CDR3 DNA reads as TGTGCCAGCAGCCACGGAGACAGGGGATTTTACAATGAGCAGTTCTTC.

The chain combines TRBV19 with TRBJ1-2, with 8 bases lining up with TRBD1. V shed 3 bases, J shed 2 bases, and the junction held 8 bases outside the gene matches. CDR1 is LNHDA and CDR2 is SQIVND in the germline V gene (reference sequence). This CDR3 comprises 16 residues. CDR3 nucleotides: TGTGCCAGTAGTATTTTCAGGGGGCTTCTCAACTATGGCTACACCTTC. It yields the protein CASSIFRGLLNYGYTF.

V and J are TRBV9 and TRBJ2-7; 9 bases align to TRBD2. Looked up from germline, CDR1 is SGDLS and CDR2 is YYNGEE. Unmatched junction bases numbered 4, after V lost 4 bases and J lost 2 bases. The CDR3 contains 14 residues. CDR3 in amino acids: CASSRTSDTYEQYF. CDR3 sequence (DNA): TGTGCCAGCAGCAGGACTAGCGATACCTACGAGCAGTACTTC.

This clone was detected only a few times. The chain links TRBV4-3 to TRBJ1-2; no reliable D call. Trimming removed 5 bases at V and 0 bases at J, with 13 bases between. CDR1 is LGHNA and CDR2 is YSLEER in the germline V gene. The CDR3 sequence is 15 residues long. CDR3: CASSYGRASNYGYTF. CDR3 sequence (DNA): TGCGCCAGCAGCTACGGGAGAGCCTCTAACTATGGCTACACCTTC.

The chain combines TRBV6-1 with TRBJ2-7, with D perhaps TRBD1 (6 bases). Between the trimmed V and J ends, which lost 1 base and 6 bases, there was a span of 10 bases. This CDR3 has 13 amino acids. CDR1 MNHNS and CDR2 SASEGT come from the germline V gene. CDR3 loop: CASSEGTVSEQYF. The CDR3 DNA sequence: TGTGCCAGCAGTGAAGGGACAGTTAGCGAGCAGTACTTC.

The genes are TRBV5-5 and TRBJ2-3; a possible D gene is TRBD2 (7 bases). Germline lookup yields CDR1 SGHKS and CDR2 YYEKEE (reference sequence). The CDR3 is 14 residues long. Trimming shortened V by 1 base and J by 5 bases, and 11 bases separated the two germline ends. CDR3 DNA sequence: TGTGCCAGCAGCTTGACAGGGAGGGTAGATACGCAGTATTTT. It codes for CASSLTGRVDTQYF.

The chain combines TRBV2 with TRBJ1-5; 7 positions match TRBD1. The length of the CDR3 is 15 residues. V was clipped by 6 bases and J by 0 bases; unmatched bases: 5. Germline CDR1 SNHLY, CDR2 FYNNEI. CDR3 region: CASRPTGHSNQPQHF. DNA for the CDR3: TGTGCCAGCAGACCGACAGGGCATAGCAATCAGCCCCAGCATTTT.

CDR3 DNA: TGCGCCAGCAGCCACGGACAAAACACCGGGGAGCTGTTTTTT. Translation gives CASSHGQNTGELFF. The chain links TRBV5-1 to TRBJ2-2, with D tentatively TRBD1 (5 bases). V dropped 4 bases and J dropped 2 bases, with 9 bases sitting between them. Germline V lookup: CDR1 SGHRS, CDR2 YFSETQ. This CDR3 is 14 amino acids long.

The chain couples TRBV5-1 to TRBJ2-7, with 8 bases that match TRBD2. The V and J ends lost 0 bases and 4 bases, in that order; junction bases with no gene match: 6. Per the germline V gene, CDR1 is SGHRS and CDR2 is YFSETQ. The CDR3 covers 15 residues. DNA of the CDR3: TGCGCCAGCAGCTTGGCCAGGGCGGGGGGATACGAGCAGTACTTC. Protein product: CASSLARAGGYEQYF.

The CDR3 nucleotides are TGTGCCAGCTCACCTGAGATAAATTCACCCCTCCACTTT. This sequence encodes CASSPEINSPLHF. The V gene is TRBV18, the J gene TRBJ1-6; D is unclear. Germline CDR1 KGHSH, CDR2 LQKENI. Trimming removed 3 bases from V and 7 bases from J, with 7 bases in between. The CDR3 extends over 13 amino acids.

The rearrangement joins TRBV7-8 to TRBJ1-4; 8 bases match TRBD1. Losses at the gene ends were 6 bases for V and 6 bases for J; bases not matched to a gene: 21. Germline-derived CDR1 and CDR2 are SGHVS and FQNEAQ. The CDR3 length is 19 residues. The CDR3 nucleotides read TGTGCCAGCAGTTTCGACAGGGGAAGATCGACGGCCCTCGATGAAAAACTGTTTTTT. Protein: CASSFDRGRSTALDEKLFF.

The sample holds a few counts of this clone. This rearrangement joins TRBV5-4 to TRBJ2-3; TRBD2 aligns across 9 bases. The germline CDR1 and CDR2 sequences are SGHNT and YYREEE (reference sequence). This CDR3 is 19 amino acids long. With V trimmed by 0 bases and J by 1 base, 12 bases remained unmatched. CDR3 in DNA: TGTGCCAGCAGCTTGGGTAGTAGCGGGGGTCTTACAGGCACAGATACGCAGTATTTT. This encodes CASSLGSSGGLTGTDTQYF.

The chain links TRBV6-5 to TRBJ2-2, with 7 nucleotides matching TRBD2. CDR1 MNHEY and CDR2 SVGAGI come from the germline V gene. V dropped 2 bases and J dropped 6; count of bases not matched to a gene: 6. The CDR3 extends over 15 amino acids. CDR3 amino acids: CASSYGRGVSGELFF. CDR3 DNA sequence: TGTGCCAGCAGTTACGGCCGGGGGGTGTCCGGGGAGCTGTTTTTT.

The V and J genes are TRBV6-1 and TRBJ1-2; 7 bases fit TRBD1. There are 13 residues in the CDR3. CDR1 is MNHNS and CDR2 is SASEGT in the germline V gene. J gave up 2 bases and V 6 bases, and 3 bases lay outside the gene matches. This chain's CDR3 is CASSLQGNYGYTF. Here the CDR3 DNA reads TGTGCCAGCAGCTTACAGGGGAACTATGGCTACACCTTC.

This clone was seen just once. The J gene is TRBJ2-5, the V gene TRBV5-5; 10 bases map to TRBD2. Trimming at V came to 3 bases and at J to 4 bases, leaving 6 bases not matched to a gene. Germline CDR1 SGHKS, CDR2 YYEKEE (reference sequence). This CDR3 is 15 amino acids long. The CDR3, as DNA: TGTGCCAGCAGCTGGAGCGGGGGGGCCGGAGAGACCCAGTACTTC. This codes for CASSWSGGAGETQYF.

The chain recombines TRBV28 with TRBJ2-2, with 12 bases that match TRBD1. From germline, CDR1 is MDHEN and CDR2 SYDVKM. Trimming removed 5 bases from V and 10 bases from J; junction bases left unmatched: 8. The CDR3 runs 15 residues. The CDR3 sequence is CASSLGTGGLVELFF. The CDR3 DNA follows: TGTGCCAGCAGTCTCGGGACAGGGGGCCTCGTGGAGCTGTTTTTT. The full variable domain, completed using reference TRBV28 and TRBJ2-2, is DVKVTQSSRYLVKRTGEKVFLECVQDMDHENMFWYRQDPGLGLRLIYFSYDVKMKEKGDIPEGYSVSREKKERFSLILESASTNQTSMYLCASSLGTGGLVELFFGEGSRLTVL.

V gene TRBV2 combines with J gene TRBJ2-1; TRBD2 aligns across 9 bases. Germline-derived CDR1 and CDR2 are SNHLY and FYNNEI. V shed 4 bases, J shed 2 bases, and the junction held 6 bases outside the gene matches. This CDR3 contains 16 residues. DNA for the CDR3: TGTGCCAGCAGTGTTGGGCGGGGGGGCCCCTACAATGAGCAGTTCTTC. Amino acid sequence: CASSVGRGGPYNEQFF. The full variable domain, its missing parts supplied by reference TRBV2 and TRBJ2-1, is EPEVTQTPSHQVTQMGQEVILRCVPISNHLYFYWYRQILGQKVEFLVSFYNNEISEKSEIFDDQFSVERPDGSNFTLKIRSTKLEDSAMYFCASSVGRGGPYNEQFFGPGTRLTVL.

The chain links TRBV18 to TRBJ2-7, with a possible D match to TRBD2 (5 bases). The germline V and J ends were trimmed by 1 base and 5 bases, with 12 bases remaining between them. This CDR3 has 14 amino acids. CDR1 is KGHSH, CDR2 LQKENI, per germline. This CDR3 reads CASSPRGRRDEQYF. The CDR3 DNA reads TGTGCCAGCTCACCACGTGGCAGGCGGGACGAGCAGTACTTC.

The chain uses TRBV7-2 and TRBJ2-1; 8 bases match TRBD2. Germline CDR1 SGHTA, CDR2 FQGNSA. The CDR3 contains 17 residues. V gave up 5 bases and J gave up 6 bases; unmatched junction bases: 15. CDR3 protein: CASSPWLTAGGGNEQFF. DNA of the CDR3: TGTGCCAGCAGCCCTTGGTTGACGGCGGGAGGAGGCAATGAGCAGTTCTTC.

V and J are TRBV7-2 and TRBJ1-2, with D possibly being TRBD1 (5 bases). This CDR3 spans 16 amino acids. With 0 bases removed from V and 4 bases from J, the gap between germline ends came to 15 bases. Germline V gene sequence: CDR1 SGHTA, CDR2 FQGNSA. The CDR3, as DNA: TGTGCCAGCAGCTTAGCCCCCCAGGGCAGAGGCTATGGCTACACCTTC. This codes for CASSLAPQGRGYGYTF.

CDR3 loop: CASSPGTGPYGYTF. The CDR3 nucleotides are TGTGCCAGCAGTCCCGGGACAGGGCCCTATGGCTACACCTTC. The chain combines TRBV2 with TRBJ1-2; 9 nucleotides match TRBD1. Germline assignment: CDR1 SNHLY and CDR2 FYNNEI. V lost 5 bases, J lost 4 bases, and 5 bases stayed unmatched. The CDR3 is made up of 14 amino acids.

This sequence joins TRBV14 and TRBJ2-1, with TRBD2 matching over 11 bases. Germline V CDR1 and CDR2: SGHDN, FVKESK. The CDR3 is 16 residues long. Germline trimming cut 0 bases from V and 6 bases from J; bases unmatched to any gene: 4. The CDR3 nucleotides read TGTGCCAGCAGCCAAGATATTAGCGGGGGGGTCAATGAGCAGTTCTTC. Encoded protein: CASSQDISGGVNEQFF.